One and the same sample provided the 10 T cell receptor beta chains below, sequenced in a study of read filtering for tumor transcriptome and immune sequencing. The library was built from about 400 ng RNA with molecular barcoded adaptors for alpha/delta and beta/gamma chains. One entry per CDR3 protein results from TCRdb running MiXCR on the reads. The table records tens of thousands of distinct CDR3 sequences, 12% of them present only once. The material sequenced was a population of CD138-negative cells sorted from bone marrow. The receptors derive from a donor at least 40 years old with multiple myeloma.

A word on this clonotype: A read error likely explains this, since a far larger clone differs by one base. A read error is likely, as this CDR3 ends without the conserved phenylalanine or tryptophan. The chain joins TRBV6-5 to TRBJ2-1, with D perhaps being TRBD1 or TRBD2 (5 bases each). Looked up from germline, CDR1 is MNHEY and CDR2 is SVGAGI. There are 14 residues in the CDR3. Trimming took 5 bases from V and 7 from J, leaving 15 bases between them. CDR3 protein: CASSEEDTWNEQFI. The CDR3 DNA reads TGTGCCAGCAGTGAGGAGGACACTTGGAATGAGCAGTTCATC.

Note on this clonotype: With a much larger clone just one base away, this may be a read error. The chain carries TRBV7-3 and TRBJ1-1; D unclear. The CDR3 covers 13 residues. Germline V lookup: CDR1 SGHTA, CDR2 FQGTGA. The CDR3 sequence is CASSADSNTETFF. The CDR3 DNA reads as TGTGCCAGCAGCGCAGATAGTAACACTGAAACTTTCTTT.

This clonotype was found many times. The V call is TRBV20-1, the J call TRBJ2-1; D remains unclear. The V gene lost 5 bases and the J gene lost 6 bases, with 17 bases spanning the gap. The CDR3 sequence is 14 residues long. Germline CDR1 is DFQATT and CDR2 is SNEGSKA (reference sequence). DNA of the CDR3: TGCAGTGCTCCCGTTGTAGCCCAAACCAATGAGCAGTTCTTC. Translated, it gives CSAPVVAQTNEQFF.

Turning to this clonotype: This could be a read error, since a much larger clone is one nucleotide away. The J gene is TRBJ2-5, the V gene TRBV7-6; 7 bases match TRBD2. This CDR3 contains 11 residues. Germline V gene sequence: CDR1 SGHVS, CDR2 FNYEAQ. V shed 6 bases, J shed 7 bases, and the junction held 2 bases outside the gene matches. CDR3 nucleotide sequence: TGTGCCAGCAGTCCGGGGGGGACCCAGTACTTC. It yields the protein CASSPGGTQYF.

Concerning this clonotype: A single base separates this from a much larger clone, so it may be a read error. The chain recombines TRBV7-2 with TRBJ2-1; 11 bases line up with TRBD2. The CDR3 is 17 residues long. Germline lookup yields CDR1 SGHTA and CDR2 FQGNSA. In DNA form, the CDR3 reads TGTGCCAGCAGCTCAACCGGGACTAGCGGCTCCTACAATGAGCAGCTCTTC. Its translation is CASSSTGTSGSYNEQLF. Together with reference TRBV7-2 and TRBJ2-1, the CDR3 gives the full variable domain: GAGVSQSPSNKVTEKGKDVELRCDPISGHTALYWYRQSLGQGLEFLIYFQGNSAPDKSGLPSDRFSAERTGGSVSTLTIQRTQQEDSAVYLCASSSTGTSGSYNEQLFGPGTRLTVL.

The sample holds many counts of this clonotype. The chain joins TRBV5-1 to TRBJ2-1; D not certain. The V end lost 3 bases, the J end lost 7 bases, and 8 bases lay between the germline ends. CDR1 and CDR2 (germline): SGHRS, YFSETQ. The length of the CDR3 is 12 residues. CDR3 sequence reads: CASSSLGNEQFF. CDR3 coding DNA: TGCGCCAGCAGCTCCCTGGGAAATGAGCAGTTCTTC.

The chain links TRBV6-4 to TRBJ1-5; possible D gene TRBD1, 6 bases. V was cut by 3 bases and J by 2 bases, with 14 bases left in between. Germline values: CDR1 MRHNA, CDR2 SNTAGT. The CDR3 is 16 amino acids. CDR3 amino acids: CASSETYRAGNQPQHF. CDR3 DNA sequence: TGTGCCAGCAGTGAAACCTACAGGGCCGGCAATCAGCCCCAGCATTTT.

This clonotype was seen a handful of times. This chain uses TRBV29-1 with TRBJ2-5; D assignment may be TRBD1 or TRBD2 (6 bases each). The V end was cut by 4 bases, the J end by 5 bases, with 20 bases between. The CDR3 is 15 residues long. Per the germline V gene, CDR1 is SQVTM and CDR2 is ANQGSEA. DNA of the CDR3: TGCAGCGTTGCGAGACCCCCCCAGGGGAGGGAGACCCAGTACTTC. Translation gives CSVARPPQGRETQYF. Complete variable domain (other parts from reference TRBV29-1 and TRBJ2-5): SAVISQKPSRDICQRGTSLTIQCQVDSQVTMMFWYRQQPGQSLTLIATANQGSEATYESGFVIDKFPISRPNLTFSTLTVSNMSPEDSSIYLCSVARPPQGRETQYFGPGTRLLVL.

This clonotype was picked up many times. The rearrangement joins TRBV29-1 to TRBJ2-5; D not resolved. Germline V CDR1 and CDR2: SQVTM, ANQGSEA. The CDR3 is 13 amino acids. The germline V and J ends were trimmed by 2 bases and 3 bases, with 10 bases remaining between them. The CDR3 protein is CSVEPRGEETQYF. For the CDR3, the DNA is TGCAGCGTTGAACCGCGAGGAGAAGAGACCCAGTACTTC.

There are many counts of this clonotype. J is TRBJ2-2 and V is TRBV4-1; D uncertain. V shed 1 base and J shed 9 bases, with 12 bases lying between them. The germline gives CDR1 MGHRA, CDR2 YSYEKL. This CDR3 has 14 amino acids. Written as DNA, the CDR3 is TGCGCCAGCAGCCAAGGGTCCGGACGTCGGGAGCTGTTTTTT. This encodes CASSQGSGRRELFF.